This TCR beta chain was identified in a study of blood T cell repertoires in COVID-19. At the level of the study: Material from acute and convalescent COVID-19 was sourced from the United States, Italy and Spain. In each case, the material was cDNA or gDNA derived from T cells, B-cell-depleted T cells, or PBMCs.

This CDR3 spans 19 amino acids. Germline values: CDR1 LNHNV, CDR2 YYDKDF (reference sequence). V was pared by 0 bases and J by 1 base, with 13 bases of the junction left unmatched. Original data processing: Scientists estimated how many nucleated cells there were by amplifying reference gene primers. Profiling relied on immunoSEQ multiplex PCR, and the TCRdb table lists in-frame clones only, not all of them. V, J and clone size are taken as reported in that table, and D and trimming were inferred from the DNA itself. The repertoire consists of 150,000 to 200,000 clones, with over 80% occurring once and the leading ten covering over 6.5%. Seattle patients were enrolled during active infection and followed longitudinally.

The sequence came from a woman aged 40-49 years with COVID-19, enrolled during active disease. The J gene is TRBJ2-5, the V gene TRBV15; 8 nucleotides match TRBD1. Sequenced sample: peripheral blood. DNA for the CDR3: TGTGCCACCAGCAGAGATTTTGGGACAGGCGAGTTCCGCCAAGAGACCCAGTACTTC. Translation gives CATSRDFGTGEFRQETQYF.